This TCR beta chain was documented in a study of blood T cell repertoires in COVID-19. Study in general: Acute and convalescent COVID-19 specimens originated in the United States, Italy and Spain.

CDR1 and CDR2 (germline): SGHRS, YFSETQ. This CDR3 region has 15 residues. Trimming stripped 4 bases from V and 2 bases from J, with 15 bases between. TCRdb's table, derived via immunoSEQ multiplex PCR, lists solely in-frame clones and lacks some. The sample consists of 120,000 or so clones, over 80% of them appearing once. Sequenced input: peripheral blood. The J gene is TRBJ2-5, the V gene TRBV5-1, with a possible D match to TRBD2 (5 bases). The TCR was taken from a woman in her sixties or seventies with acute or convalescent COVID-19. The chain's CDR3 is CASSLIGLLQETQYF. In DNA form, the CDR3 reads TGCGCCAGCAGCCTGATCGGACTTTTACAAGAGACCCAGTACTTC.